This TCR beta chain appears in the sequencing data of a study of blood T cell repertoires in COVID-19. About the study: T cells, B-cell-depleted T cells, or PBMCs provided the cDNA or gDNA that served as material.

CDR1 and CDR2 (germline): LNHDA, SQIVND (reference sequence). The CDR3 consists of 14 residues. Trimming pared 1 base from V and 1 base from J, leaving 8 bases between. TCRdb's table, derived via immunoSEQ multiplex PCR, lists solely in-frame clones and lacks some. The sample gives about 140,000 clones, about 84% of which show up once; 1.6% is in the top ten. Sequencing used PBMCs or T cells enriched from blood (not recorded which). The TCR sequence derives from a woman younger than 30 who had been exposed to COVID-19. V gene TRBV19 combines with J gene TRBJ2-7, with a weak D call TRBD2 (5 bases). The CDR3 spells CASSIGGGSYEQYF. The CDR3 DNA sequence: TGTGCCAGTAGTATAGGCGGAGGATCCTACGAGCAGTACTTC.